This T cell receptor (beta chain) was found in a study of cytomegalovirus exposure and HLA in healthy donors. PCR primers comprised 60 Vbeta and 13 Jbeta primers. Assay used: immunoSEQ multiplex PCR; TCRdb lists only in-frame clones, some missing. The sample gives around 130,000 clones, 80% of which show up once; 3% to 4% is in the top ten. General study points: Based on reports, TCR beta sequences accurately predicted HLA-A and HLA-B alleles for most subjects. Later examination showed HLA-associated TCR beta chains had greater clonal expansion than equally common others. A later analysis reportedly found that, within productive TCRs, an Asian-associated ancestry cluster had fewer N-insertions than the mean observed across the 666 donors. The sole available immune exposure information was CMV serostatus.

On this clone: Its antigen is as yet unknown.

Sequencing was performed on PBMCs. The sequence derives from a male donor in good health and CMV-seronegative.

The DNA for the CDR3 is TGCGCCAGCAGCTCGATGGACAGGACACCTTACGAGCAGTACTTC. It translates to CASSSMDRTPYEQYF. V is TRBV5-1 and J is TRBJ2-7; 7 positions match TRBD1. The V and J ends lost 3 bases and 4 bases, in that order; junction bases with no gene match: 10. This CDR3 comprises 15 residues. Germline values: CDR1 SGHRS, CDR2 YFSETQ.